This record concerns one T cell receptor beta chain sequence. The antigen is undetermined. This sample was taken from a study of persistence of HIV-infected CD4 T cells. The immunoSEQ assay was version 4, run in survey mode. Profiled with immunoSEQ multiplex PCR; TCRdb holds only in-frame clones, not every one. The repertoire holds under 55,000 clones, with about 85% as singletons. Cells were stimulated nonspecifically with anti-CD3/anti-CD28 magnetic beads. Sorting of responding CD4+ T cells relied on upregulated CD40 ligand together with CD69. Before stimulation, PBMCs underwent CD8+ T cell depletion. CD8-depleted PBMCs were stimulated 15 to 20 hours with anti-CD28/CD49d costimulation, CD40-blocking antibody and enfuvirtide. Material: CD4+ T cells sorted from PBMCs after approximately 19-hour stimulation, obtained from a patient who received antiretroviral therapy. The clonotype comes from an adult woman with HIV who was CMV-seropositive.

The CDR3 DNA is TGTGCCAGCAGCTTAAACCAGGGGGCGGGAGGCTACACCTTC. Its translation is CASSLNQGAGGYTF. The chain employs TRBV7-9 and TRBJ1-2, with 8 bases lining up with TRBD1. J was trimmed by 8 bases and V by 2 bases; bases with no gene match: 7. The CDR3 sequence is 14 residues long. Germline loops: CDR1 SEHNR, CDR2 FQNEAQ (reference sequence). The full variable domain, in which reference TRBV7-9 and TRBJ1-2 provide the parts outside the CDR3, is DTGVSQNPRHKITKRGQNVTFRCDPISEHNRLYWYRQTLGQGPEFLTYFQNEAQLEKSRLLSDRFSAERPKGSFSTLEIQRTEQGDSAMYLCASSLNQGAGGYTFGSGTRLTVV.